This entry features one T cell receptor beta chain sequence. The source of the sample is a study of T cells after yellow fever vaccination. V was shortened by 1 base and J by 2 bases, with 5 bases between the two germline ends. Germline values: CDR1 SGHTA, CDR2 FQGTGA. The length of the CDR3 is 13 residues. TCRdb reprocessed the 5' RACE reads with MiXCR, giving one entry per CDR3 protein. The table lists 200,000 to 300,000 distinct CDR3 sequences, roughly 6.8% of them singletons, with 0.8% to 1.2% in the top ten. This sequence originates from a young man who received the YFV17D yellow fever vaccine. This chain connects TRBV7-3 to TRBJ2-5; the D is unclear. The sequencing used CD4+ T cells sorted from PBMCs, collected on the day of the yellow fever booster vaccination. CDR3 bases: TGTGCCAGCAGCTTAATAACGCAAGAGACCCAGTACTTC. Amino acid sequence: CASSLITQETQYF.